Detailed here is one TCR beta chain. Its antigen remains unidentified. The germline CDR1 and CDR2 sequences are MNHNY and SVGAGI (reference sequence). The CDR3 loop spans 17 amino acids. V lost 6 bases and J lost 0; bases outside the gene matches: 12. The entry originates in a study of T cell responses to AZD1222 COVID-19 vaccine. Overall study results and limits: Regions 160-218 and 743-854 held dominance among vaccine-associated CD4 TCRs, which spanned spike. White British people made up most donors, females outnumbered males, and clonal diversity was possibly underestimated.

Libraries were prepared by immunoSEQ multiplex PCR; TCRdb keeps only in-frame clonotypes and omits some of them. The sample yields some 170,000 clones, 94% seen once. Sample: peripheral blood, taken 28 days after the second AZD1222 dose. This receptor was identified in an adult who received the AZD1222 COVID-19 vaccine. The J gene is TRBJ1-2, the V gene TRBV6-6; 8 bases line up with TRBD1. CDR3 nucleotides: TGTGCCAGCAGACGACAGGGGCGCCTGACCGCTAACTATGGCTACACCTTC. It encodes CASRRQGRLTANYGYTF.